This T cell receptor (beta chain) was documented in a study of PD-L1 blockade in urothelial cancer. The table came from immunoSEQ multiplex PCR; TCRdb's copy has only in-frame clones and leaves some out. The sample shows some 35,000 clones, 80% to 95% of them seen only once. Pretreatment and on-treatment blood mononuclear cell samples were taken, totaling between 1 and 8 time points per patient. Trimming removed 5 bases from V and 2 bases from J, with 15 bases in between. Germline V gene lookup returns CDR1 SGHAT and CDR2 FQNNGV. This CDR3 has 16 amino acids. The chain couples TRBV11-2 to TRBJ2-2, with a tentative D call TRBD2 (7 bases). Here the sequenced sample was PBMCs, taken around atezolizumab (anti-PD-L1) treatment. The TCR originated in a man between 70 and 80 years old with urothelial cancer. CDR3 DNA: TGTGCCAGCAGCCTACAGGGAGGGGTTAACACCGGGGAGCTGTTTTTT. This codes for CASSLQGGVNTGELFF.